This T cell receptor beta chain came from a study of blood T cell repertoires in COVID-19. The age range of participants was 18 to 89 years, with residence in about 25 US areas. Participants were placed into cohorts based on the clinical history they reported. In the original analysis: Reference gene primer amplification in the assay estimated nucleated cell counts. Sequenced by immunoSEQ multiplex PCR; TCRdb stores in-frame clones only, minus some. V, J and clone size reflect that table, while D and trimming were determined from the DNA. The data contain 360,000 or so clones, 80% to 85% of them singletons. Germline V gene data show CDR1 as SNHLY and CDR2 as FYNNEI. The CDR3 loop spans 14 amino acids. With V trimmed by 8 bases and J by 2 bases, 4 bases remained unmatched.

This TCR came from a woman between 45 and 65 years old who had recovered from COVID-19. Sequencing was performed on PBMCs or T cells enriched from blood (not recorded which). The V gene is TRBV2, the J gene TRBJ2-2, with 8 nucleotides matching TRBD1. CDR3 bases: TGTGCCAGCGAGACAGGGGCTAACACCGGGGAGCTGTTTTTT. Translating it yields CASETGANTGELFF. Full variable domain (rest looked up from reference TRBV2 and TRBJ2-2): EPEVTQTPSHQVTQMGQEVILRCVPISNHLYFYWYRQILGQKVEFLVSFYNNEISEKSEIFDDQFSVERPDGSNFTLKIRSTKLEDSAMYFCASETGANTGELFFGEGSRLTVL.